The 32 T cell receptor beta chains given below trace back to one sample, sequenced in a study of blood T cells in healthy people across ages. A second about 7 to 11 cycle PCR used barcoded and J-beta primers. TCRdb fed the 5' RACE reads into MiXCR, producing one record per CDR3 protein. The repertoire holds some 670,000 distinct CDR3 sequences, with 52% as singletons. The sequenced sample was blood. The receptors come from a woman of 80 years or more in good health.

The table lists this clonotype with a count of one. In DNA form, the CDR3 reads TGTGCCAGCAGCTTAGGCATAGGCAATGAGCAGTTCTTC. It codes for CASSLGIGNEQFF. The chain recombines TRBV7-2 with TRBJ2-1; D remains unclear. From germline, CDR1 is SGHTA and CDR2 FQGNSA. The CDR3 covers 13 residues. Trimming took off 1 base at V and 6 bases at J, with 7 bases between the two ends. Complete variable domain (other parts from reference TRBV7-2 and TRBJ2-1): GAGVSQSPSNKVTEKGKDVELRCDPISGHTALYWYRQSLGQGLEFLIYFQGNSAPDKSGLPSDRFSAERTGGSVSTLTIQRTQQEDSAVYLCASSLGIGNEQFFGPGTRLTVL.

The chain combines TRBV25-1 with TRBJ2-1, with 8 positions matching TRBD2. The J call could be wrong; TRBJ2-7 is a better fit for the DNA end. CDR1 is MGHDK, CDR2 SYGVNS, per germline. The CDR3 runs 16 residues. CDR3 residues: CASSEWGGGTYNEQYF. The CDR3, as DNA: TGTGCCAGCAGTGAATGGGGCGGGGGGACCTACAATGAGCAGTACTTC.

This clonotype occurred many times. J is TRBJ1-1 and V is TRBV5-1; D gene unclear. Trimming pared 0 bases from V and 6 bases from J, leaving 15 bases between. Germline V gene lookup returns CDR1 SGHRS and CDR2 YFSETQ. The CDR3 has 15 amino acids. The DNA for the CDR3 is TGCGCCAGCAGCTTGGAGACCGTGTGGCGTTCTGAAGCTTTCTTT. Protein: CASSLETVWRSEAFF.

This clonotype was counted a few times. This clone may be a read error of a much larger clone one base away. The chain links TRBV29-1 to TRBJ1-1; 7 nucleotides match TRBD1. Germline assignment: CDR1 SQVTM and CDR2 ANQGSEA. This CDR3 has 12 amino acids. The V segment lost 6 bases and the J segment 4 bases; nucleotides outside the gene matches: 5. The CDR3 DNA is TGCAGCGTCGCGGGACAGACCACTGAAGCTTTCTTT. Translation: CSVAGQTTEAFF.

The table lists this clonotype with many counts. The CDR3 spells CASRPGHTNTGELFF. CDR3 in DNA: TGTGCCAGCAGGCCCGGACATACGAACACCGGGGAGCTGTTTTTT. The J gene is TRBJ2-2, the V gene TRBV12-3 or TRBV12-4; maybe TRBD1 (5 bases). Trimming left V 6 bases short and J 0 bases short, with 11 bases between. The CDR3 runs 15 residues.

This clonotype was observed many times. The chain recombines TRBV4-2 with TRBJ2-3; the match to TRBD2 covers 7 bases. The ends lost 0 bases at V and 8 bases at J; junction bases unmatched: 8. The CDR3 runs to 15 residues. Germline CDR1 reads LGHNA; CDR2 reads YNFKEQ. The CDR3 nucleotides read TGTGCCAGCAGCCAAGAAGTCGCGGGAGAGATTACGCAGTATTTT. Translated: CASSQEVAGEITQYF.

The chain combines TRBV29-1 with TRBJ2-5; D not certain. CDR1 is SQVTM, CDR2 ANQGSEA, per germline. Trimming took off 1 base at V and 3 bases at J, with 12 bases between the two ends. The CDR3 loop spans 14 amino acids. CDR3 nucleotides: TGCAGCGTTGAAGGCTGGGGAAGGGAAGAGACCCAGTACTTC. It is translated as CSVEGWGREETQYF.

The chain links TRBV28 to TRBJ1-6; D ambiguous. The ends were cut back, 6 bases at V and 10 bases at J, with 10 bases in the middle. Germline V gene data show CDR1 as MDHEN and CDR2 as SYDVKM. CDR3 length equals 12 residues. The CDR3 here is CASRGYTSPLHF. In nucleotides, the CDR3 is TGTGCCAGCAGGGGCTACACCTCACCCCTCCACTTT.

The chain employs TRBV11-2 and TRBJ1-6, with TRBD1 matching 8 bases. Per germline, CDR1 SGHAT and CDR2 FQNNGV. The trim removed 4 bases at V and 1 base at J, leaving 6 bases unmatched. This CDR3 is 17 amino acids long. In DNA form, the CDR3 reads TGTGCCAGCAGCTCAAAGACAGGGGCTTCCTATAATTCACCCCTCCACTTT. This codes for CASSSKTGASYNSPLHF.

This clonotype was recorded only once. One end of the junction fails to match germline, which may point to a read error. The chain couples TRBV28 to TRBJ1-1, with unresolved D. CDR3 length: 13 residues. The germline gives CDR1 MDHEN, CDR2 SYDVKM. The CDR3 reads CTSSLEDLRPAFF. CDR3 DNA sequence: TGTACCAGCAGTTTGGAGGATCTAAGACCGGCTTTCTTT.

This clonotype was seen ten or more times. This sequence joins TRBV25-1 and TRBJ2-7; 8 positions agree with TRBD2. The germline V gene encodes CDR1 MGHDK and CDR2 SYGVNS. Losses at the gene ends were 5 bases for V and 3 bases for J; bases not matched to a gene: 3. CDR3 size: 13 residues. CDR3 in DNA: TGTGCCAGCAGTCCGGGGGGGGTCTACGAGCAGTACTTC. It encodes CASSPGGVYEQYF.

This clonotype occurred a few times. This sequence joins TRBV20-1 and TRBJ1-3; D perhaps matches TRBD1 (6 bases). The germline V and J ends were trimmed by 0 bases and 2 bases, with 8 bases remaining between them. Germline values: CDR1 DFQATT, CDR2 SNEGSKA (reference sequence). The CDR3 runs to 14 residues. The CDR3 sequence is CSARDGGTGNTIYF. The CDR3 coding sequence is TGCAGTGCTAGAGACGGGGGCACTGGAAACACCATATATTTT.

The gene calls are TRBV6-2 or TRBV6-3 and TRBJ1-5; a weak D match, TRBD1 (6 bases). The germline V and J ends were trimmed by 6 bases and 5 bases, with 17 bases remaining between them. The CDR3 spans 15 residues. CDR1 is MNHEY, CDR2 SVGEGT, per germline. The CDR3 nucleotides read TGTGCCAGCAGGCCCCCCGGGACAACTCATCAGCCCCAGCATTTT. Residues: CASRPPGTTHQPQHF.

This clonotype was recorded once. The rearrangement links TRBV12-5 to TRBJ2-2, with 11 bases that match TRBD2. The CDR3 is 16 residues long. Germline V gene sequence: CDR1 LGHNT, CDR2 FRNRAP. With 3 bases clipped from V and 4 bases from J, the junction kept 4 bases outside the gene matches. The CDR3 bases are TGTGCTAGTGGTTTCGCTAGCGGGGGGTTCACCGGGGAGCTGTTTTTT. It codes for CASGFASGGFTGELFF.

This clonotype was recorded a few times. The chain joins TRBV7-2 to TRBJ2-7; D is undetermined. Trimming stripped 6 bases from V and 0 bases from J, with 9 bases between. The CDR3 totals 13 residues. The germline V gene has CDR1 SGHTA and CDR2 FQGNSA. The CDR3 region has the DNA TGTGCCAGCAGTTCGCGACCCTCCTACGAGCAGTACTTC. This sequence encodes CASSSRPSYEQYF. The variable domain in full, with the rest retrieved from reference TRBV7-2 and TRBJ2-7, is GAGVSQSPSNKVTEKGKDVELRCDPISGHTALYWYRQSLGQGLEFLIYFQGNSAPDKSGLPSDRFSAERTGGSVSTLTIQRTQQEDSAVYLCASSSRPSYEQYFGPGTRLTVT.

In regard to this clonotype: A much larger clone sits a single nucleotide away, making a read error possible. The chain has TRBV3-1 and TRBJ2-6; no clear D. Per the germline V gene, CDR1 is LGHDT and CDR2 is YNNKEL (reference sequence). CDR3 length equals 18 residues. Here the CDR3 reads CAGSPYRPNPAGANVLTF. In nucleotides, the CDR3 is TGTGCCGGCAGCCCGTACCGTCCGAATCCTGCTGGGGCCAACGTCCTGACTTTC.

A word on this clonotype: This may be a read error, as it is one base from a much larger clone. The rearrangement uses TRBV6-6 and TRBJ2-5, with 11 nucleotides matching TRBD1. CDR1 is MNHNY, CDR2 SVGAGI, per germline (reference sequence). V was clipped by 10 bases and J by 11 bases; unmatched bases: 15. The CDR3 covers 14 residues. For the CDR3, the DNA is TGTGCCATAACGGACAGGGGGCTAACCAATGAGCAGTACTTC. Protein: CAITDRGLTNEQYF.

This clonotype was detected only once. V usage is TRBV20-1 and J usage is TRBJ2-1, with 7 bases fitting TRBD1. The CDR3 covers 18 residues. The germline V gene has CDR1 DFQATT and CDR2 SNEGSKA (reference sequence). The V segment lost 0 bases and the J segment 1 base; nucleotides outside the gene matches: 12. The CDR3 loop is CSARDRRGGHASYNEQFF. The CDR3 DNA reads as TGCAGTGCTAGAGATCGTAGAGGGGGCCATGCTTCCTACAATGAGCAGTTCTTC.

This clonotype was picked up many times. V usage is TRBV29-1 and J usage is TRBJ2-7; D gene ambiguous. Trimming pared 6 bases from V and 1 base from J, leaving 10 bases between. Germline CDR1 and CDR2: SQVTM and ANQGSEA. This CDR3 comprises 12 residues. CDR3: CSVAVDSYEQYF. The CDR3 DNA sequence: TGCAGCGTGGCAGTTGATTCCTACGAGCAGTACTTC.

The chain employs TRBV20-1 and TRBJ2-1; 16 nucleotides agree with TRBD2. The germline CDR1 and CDR2 sequences are DFQATT and SNEGSKA (reference sequence). The CDR3 runs to 15 residues. J gave up 8 bases and V 6 bases, and 7 bases lay outside the gene matches. CDR3 nucleotides: TGCAGTGCATCGGGACTAGCGGGAGGGAACGATGAGCAGTTCTTC. It encodes CSASGLAGGNDEQFF.

The chain combines TRBV29-1 with TRBJ1-2, with TRBD1 as a possible D gene (6 bases). CDR1 and CDR2 from the germline V gene are SQVTM and ANQGSEA. V was clipped by 1 base and J by 4 bases, with 7 bases between them. The CDR3 consists of 12 residues. CDR3 sequence reads: CSVEGTVYGYTF. For the CDR3, the DNA is TGCAGCGTTGAAGGGACAGTCTATGGCTACACCTTC.

A remark on this clonotype: Since a much larger clone is just one base distant, this may be a read error. The chain employs TRBV12-3 or TRBV12-4 and TRBJ1-1; no clear D gene. The CDR3 is 13 amino acids. In DNA form, the CDR3 reads TGTGCCAGCCGGCCCCCGAGTTCCACTGAAACTTTCTTT. The encoded protein is CASRPPSSTETFF.

This clonotype appeared once. The rearrangement uses TRBV10-3 and TRBJ2-7; D possibly corresponds to TRBD1 (5 bases). The CDR3 covers 13 residues. The germline V gene encodes CDR1 ENHRY and CDR2 SYGVKD. V lost 3 bases and J lost 1, with 7 bases in between. The CDR3: CAISEDSSYEQYF. The CDR3 DNA sequence: TGTGCCATCAGTGAAGACAGTTCCTACGAGCAGTACTTC.

To note about this clonotype: A much larger clone lies one base from this, so it may be a read error. The conserved phenylalanine or tryptophan normally closing the CDR3 is absent here, so this likely arose from a read error. CDR3 DNA sequence: TGTGCCAGCAGTCCACCGGAGTCCTACGAGCAGTACTAC. Translated, it gives CASSPPESYEQYY. The genes are TRBV28 and TRBJ2-7; D gene unclear. The V and J ends lost 5 bases and 1 base respectively, with 9 bases between them. CDR1 and CDR2 (germline): MDHEN, SYDVKM. This CDR3 comprises 13 residues.

This clonotype came up a few times. The V gene is TRBV29-1, the J gene TRBJ2-7; no clear D gene. The V end lost 5 bases, the J end lost 7 bases, and 18 bases lay between the germline ends. The germline V gene encodes CDR1 SQVTM and CDR2 ANQGSEA. The CDR3 has 13 amino acids. The CDR3 loop is CSVSLLLYNEQYF. The CDR3, as DNA: TGCAGCGTTTCTCTACTACTCTACAATGAGCAGTACTTC.

To note about this clonotype: Given a much more abundant clone one base away, this may be a read error. This chain joins TRBV10-3 and TRBJ2-3, with 9 bases lining up with TRBD2. CDR3 size: 17 residues. The germline CDR1 and CDR2 sequences are ENHRY and SYGVKD. CDR3 residues: CTISSTGTSFGTDTQYF. In nucleotides, the CDR3 is TGTACCATCAGTTCAACCGGGACTAGCTTCGGCACAGATACGCAGTATTTT.

The table lists this clonotype with a count of one. The V and J genes are TRBV7-2 and TRBJ2-7; 10 bases are shared with TRBD2. The CDR3 loop spans 15 amino acids. In germline, CDR1 is SGHTA, CDR2 FQGNSA. The junction had 6 bases not matched to a gene; V was cut back by 4 bases and J by 3 bases. CDR3 region: CASSSGTSAFYEQYF. Here the CDR3 DNA reads TGTGCCAGCAGCTCCGGGACTAGCGCCTTCTACGAGCAGTACTTC. The full variable domain, in which reference TRBV7-2 and TRBJ2-7 provide the parts outside the CDR3, is GAGVSQSPSNKVTEKGKDVELRCDPISGHTALYWYRQSLGQGLEFLIYFQGNSAPDKSGLPSDRFSAERTGGSVSTLTIQRTQQEDSAVYLCASSSGTSAFYEQYFGPGTRLTVT.

This clonotype has just a few counts. The CDR3, as DNA: TGTGCCAGCAGTCACGGGACAGGGAGGGAGCAGTACTTC. It encodes CASSHGTGREQYF. This rearrangement joins TRBV12-3 or TRBV12-4 to TRBJ2-7, with 9 bases lining up with TRBD1. The J segment lost 7 bases and the V segment lost 5 bases, leaving 6 bases of the junction unmatched. This CDR3 contains 13 residues.

This clonotype was counted many times. This chain connects TRBV9 to TRBJ1-4; the D is unclear. CDR1 is SGDLS, CDR2 YYNGEE, per germline. Trimming removed 2 bases at V and 8 bases at J, with 16 bases between. The CDR3 has 15 residues. The CDR3 loop is CASSVQPGWEEKLFF. In DNA, the CDR3 is TGTGCCAGCAGCGTGCAGCCGGGCTGGGAGGAAAAACTGTTTTTT. Full variable domain (remainder filled in from reference TRBV9 and TRBJ1-4): DSGVTQTPKHLITATGQRVTLRCSPRSGDLSVYWYQQSLDQGLQFLIQYYNGEERAKGNILERFSAQQFPDLHSELNLSSLELGDSALYFCASSVQPGWEEKLFFGSGTQLSVL.

The V and J genes are TRBV5-1 and TRBJ2-5; 7 bases map to TRBD1. With V trimmed by 5 bases and J by 4 bases, 8 bases remained unmatched. CDR1 is SGHRS, CDR2 YFSETQ, per germline. The CDR3 is 14 residues long. As DNA, the CDR3 is TGCGCCAGCAGGACCGGTGCAGGGGGAGAGACCCAGTACTTC. Translated: CASRTGAGGETQYF.

This clonotype was found many times. V is TRBV5-1 and J is TRBJ2-7; the D is unclear. This CDR3 has 14 amino acids. V was shortened by 2 bases and J by 1 base, with 10 bases between the two germline ends. CDR1 is SGHRS and CDR2 is YFSETQ in the germline V gene. The CDR3: CASSLGSLSYEQYF. CDR3 in DNA: TGCGCCAGCAGCTTAGGCAGTCTTTCCTACGAGCAGTACTTC.

In the case of this clonotype: This sequence may be a read error, since a much larger clone differs from it by one base. V and J are TRBV24-1 and TRBJ2-1; the match to TRBD1 covers 7 bases. The V and J ends lost 3 bases and 9 bases, in that order; junction bases with no gene match: 10. Germline-derived CDR1 and CDR2 are KGHDR and SFDVKD. The CDR3 runs to 15 residues. CDR3 sequence reads: CATSDASRPGGEQFF. CDR3 DNA: TGTGCCACCAGTGATGCCTCCCGACCAGGGGGTGAGCAGTTCTTC.